The 30 T cell receptor beta chains listed next were all sequenced from one sample in a study of OX40 agonist ivuxolimab in advanced cancers. Some clones are missing from TCRdb's copy, which holds only in-frame ones; the method was immunoSEQ multiplex PCR. The profile shows 60,000 to 90,000 clones, about 81% of them singletons. The source was CD4+ or CD8+ T cells sorted from blood, collected in a trial of the OX40 agonist ivuxolimab. The receptors originated from an adult with an advanced solid tumor such as melanoma, head and neck, liver or kidney cancer.

This clone was counted between two and nine times. This rearrangement joins TRBV19 to TRBJ2-5; D gene unclear. Germline CDR1 and CDR2: LNHDA and SQIVND (reference sequence). Trimming took 7 bases from V and 3 from J, leaving 9 bases between them. The CDR3 is made up of 12 amino acids. DNA for the CDR3: TGTGCCAGTATTGGTGTGGAAGAGACCCAGTACTTC. Translating gives CASIGVEETQYF.

V and J are TRBV13 and TRBJ1-5; no definite D call. The CDR3 is 13 amino acids. Germline assignment: CDR1 PRHDT and CDR2 FYEKMQ (reference sequence). V shed 1 base and J shed 5 bases, with 6 bases lying between them. As DNA, the CDR3 is TGTGCCAGCAGCTTAGCCCCCGATCAGCCCCAGCATTTT. Encoded protein: CASSLAPDQPQHF. The entire variable domain, with the rest obtained from reference TRBV13 and TRBJ1-5, is as follows: AAGVIQSPRHLIKEKRETATLKCYPIPRHDTVYWYQQGPGQDPQFLISFYEKMQSDKGSIPDRFSAQQFSDYHSELNMSSLELGDSALYFCASSLAPDQPQHFGDGTRLSIL.

DNA of the CDR3: TGTGCCAGCAGCTTACGCCCGACTAGCGGGAGCACAGATACGCAGTATTTT. This gives the protein CASSLRPTSGSTDTQYF. The chain is built from TRBV5-4 and TRBJ2-3, with TRBD2 matching 10 bases. Per germline, CDR1 SGHNT and CDR2 YYREEE (reference sequence). The CDR3 is 17 residues long. V shed 2 bases and J 0 bases; nucleotides not matched to a gene: 6.

The chain employs TRBV5-1 and TRBJ1-4; the D is unclear. The CDR3 consists of 14 residues. CDR1 and CDR2 from the germline V gene are SGHRS and YFSETQ. Trimming left V 4 bases short and J 4 bases short, with 11 bases between. This CDR3 is CASSPDGDNEKLFF. The CDR3 nucleotides read TGCGCCAGCAGCCCGGACGGAGATAATGAAAAACTGTTTTTT. Drawing the rest from reference TRBV5-1 and TRBJ1-4, the complete variable domain is KAGVTQTPRYLIKTRGQQVTLSCSPISGHRSVSWYQQTPGQGLQFLFEYFSETQRNKGNFPGRFSGRQFSNSRSEMNVSTLELGDSALYLCASSPDGDNEKLFFGSGTQLSVL.

Only a few counts were recorded for this clone. The chain carries TRBV7-9 and TRBJ1-2; tentatively, D is TRBD1 (5 bases). V was cut by 4 bases and J by 4 bases, with 19 bases left in between. Per the germline V gene, CDR1 is SEHNR and CDR2 is FQNEAQ (reference sequence). CDR3 size: 16 residues. In DNA, the CDR3 is TGTGCCAGCAGCTCCGCGGGCGGGGCGAGCGGCTATGGCTACACCTTC. Protein: CASSSAGGASGYGYTF.

This rearrangement joins TRBV12-5 to TRBJ1-1; D perhaps matches TRBD1 (5 bases). The germline V and J ends were trimmed by 5 bases and 10 bases, with 14 bases remaining between them. The length of the CDR3 is 12 residues. CDR1 is LGHNT and CDR2 is FRNRAP in the germline V gene. The CDR3 loop is CASGVGTRIAFF. The CDR3 bases are TGTGCTAGTGGTGTGGGGACCCGGATAGCTTTCTTT.

In nucleotides, the CDR3 is TGTGCCAGCAGCGGGACTAATGAAAAACTGTTTTTT. Its protein is CASSGTNEKLFF. The chain links TRBV6-5 to TRBJ1-4; D is ambiguous. The V end was cut by 6 bases, the J end by 2 bases, with 4 bases between. The CDR3 is 12 amino acids. Germline loops: CDR1 MNHEY, CDR2 SVGAGI.

The CDR3 DNA reads TGTGCCAGCAGCCCCCAGGGGGGCCTCACAGATACGCAGTATTTT. This gives the protein CASSPQGGLTDTQYF. The chain employs TRBV9 and TRBJ2-3, with D perhaps matching TRBD1 (7 bases). The CDR3 sequence is 15 residues long. Germline lookup yields CDR1 SGDLS and CDR2 YYNGEE. V lost 4 bases, J lost 2 bases, and 14 bases lay in between.

As to this clone: At one end the junction does not follow the germline gene, possibly because of a read error. Written as DNA, the CDR3 is TGTGCCACCAGTAAAACAAATACAGGGGGCTCGACCGGGGAGCTGTTTTTT. Translation: CATSKTNTGGSTGELFF. This chain uses TRBV2 with TRBJ2-2; TRBD1 matches 9 bases. From germline, CDR1 is SNHLY and CDR2 FYNNEI. The CDR3 has 17 residues.

By share, this clone ranks as medium-sized. The CDR3 region is CASSAGTSGTDTQYF. The CDR3 nucleotides are TGTGCCAGCAGTGCCGGGACTAGCGGCACAGATACGCAGTATTTT. The chain couples TRBV6-4 to TRBJ2-3; TRBD2 agrees at 10 bases. The V and J ends lost 4 bases and 1 base, in that order; junction bases with no gene match: 2. The CDR3 sequence is 15 residues long. CDR1 is MRHNA, CDR2 SNTAGT, per germline.

The chain links TRBV6-6 to TRBJ2-5; D not resolved. The CDR3 has 13 amino acids. V lost 4 bases to trimming and J lost 2 bases, with 8 bases between them. Per germline, CDR1 MNHNY and CDR2 SVGAGI (reference sequence). The CDR3 here is CASSWRVQETQYF. The CDR3 coding sequence is TGTGCCAGCAGTTGGCGAGTACAAGAGACCCAGTACTTC.

V gene TRBV9 combines with J gene TRBJ2-3; 8 nucleotides line up with TRBD2. V dropped 4 bases and J dropped 8; count of bases not matched to a gene: 9. This CDR3 is built from 14 residues. The germline CDR1 and CDR2 sequences are SGDLS and YYNGEE. CDR3 region: CASSTDGGAFTQYF. Here the CDR3 DNA reads TGTGCCAGCAGCACAGACGGGGGGGCTTTTACGCAGTATTTT.

In this sample, this clone turned up a few times. The CDR3 DNA reads TGTGCCAGCAGCGTAGGGCTAGCGGGAGGGTACCACGAGCAGTACTTC. Translating gives CASSVGLAGGYHEQYF. V gene TRBV9 combines with J gene TRBJ2-7; 12 bases fit TRBD2. Germline assignment: CDR1 SGDLS and CDR2 YYNGEE. The trim removed 0 bases at V and 5 bases at J, leaving 6 bases unmatched. The CDR3 has 16 amino acids.

The chain is built from TRBV18 and TRBJ1-2, with D perhaps matching TRBD1 (6 bases). Per the germline V gene, CDR1 is KGHSH and CDR2 is LQKENI. V was trimmed by 3 bases and J by 4 bases, leaving 9 bases between them. CDR3 length: 13 residues. The CDR3 DNA sequence: TGTGCCAGCTCACCGGACAGTTCCTATGGCTACACCTTC. Encoded protein: CASSPDSSYGYTF. The whole variable domain, filled in from reference TRBV18 and TRBJ1-2, reads NAGVMQNPRHLVRRRGQEARLRCSPMKGHSHVYWYRQLPEEGLKFMVYLQKENIIDESGMPKERFSAEFPKEGPSILRIQQVVRGDSAAYFCASSPDSSYGYTFGSGTRLTVV.

The genes are TRBV6-6 and TRBJ1-4, with D tentatively TRBD1 (5 bases). Germline V lookup: CDR1 MNHNY, CDR2 SVGAGI (reference sequence). The CDR3 is 16 residues long. Trimming shortened V by 0 bases and J by 5 bases, and 13 bases separated the two germline ends. The CDR3 region is CASSYSGLGGNEKLFF. In nucleotides, the CDR3 is TGTGCCAGCAGTTACTCGGGGCTAGGAGGCAATGAAAAACTGTTTTTT.

This chain connects TRBV11-2 to TRBJ2-5; D is unresolved. The V gene lost 4 bases and the J gene lost 5 bases, with 17 bases spanning the gap. The germline V gene has CDR1 SGHAT and CDR2 FQNNGV. This CDR3 comprises 15 residues. This CDR3 reads CASSSPRLHRETQYF. The CDR3 DNA reads as TGTGCCAGCAGCTCCCCCCGCCTCCATCGGGAGACCCAGTACTTC.

CDR3 DNA sequence: TGTGCCAGCAAACGGGCCACTGAAGCTTTCTTT. This codes for CASKRATEAFF. The chain joins TRBV7-6 to TRBJ1-1; no reliable D call. Between the trimmed V and J ends, which lost 7 bases and 4 bases, there was a span of 7 bases. CDR1 SGHVS and CDR2 FNYEAQ come from the germline V gene. The CDR3 contains 11 residues.

This clone was observed once. J is TRBJ2-3 and V is TRBV27; the match to TRBD1 covers 7 bases. This CDR3 comprises 16 residues. CDR1 and CDR2 from the germline V gene are MNHEY and SMNVEV (reference sequence). Trimming took 2 bases from V and 2 from J; bases not matched to a gene: 7. This CDR3 reads CASSLVGTAITDTQYF. CDR3 DNA: TGTGCCAGCAGTTTAGTGGGGACAGCGATCACAGATACGCAGTATTTT.

The genes are TRBV10-3 and TRBJ2-7, with 7 bases identical to TRBD2. V lost 3 bases to trimming and J lost 4 bases; unmatched junction nucleotides: 12. CDR3 size: 16 residues. Germline-derived CDR1 and CDR2 are ENHRY and SYGVKD. CDR3 sequence reads: CAISDTGRESSYEQYF. CDR3 sequence (DNA): TGTGCCATCAGTGATACGGGGCGGGAGTCTTCATACGAGCAGTACTTC.

This clone showed up just a few times. The rearrangement links TRBV11-3 to TRBJ2-2, with a weak D call TRBD1 (5 bases). The CDR3 covers 14 residues. CDR1 SGHNT and CDR2 YENEEA come from the germline V gene. V lost 7 bases to trimming and J lost 1 base, with 10 bases between them. This chain's CDR3 is CASMAGLNTGELFF. The CDR3 bases are TGTGCCAGCATGGCAGGGCTGAACACCGGGGAGCTGTTTTTT.

This clone occurred once. V and J are TRBV7-6 and TRBJ2-2; D may be TRBD2 (5 bases). Trimming took 7 bases from V and 4 from J, leaving 10 bases between them. Germline assignment: CDR1 SGHVS and CDR2 FNYEAQ. This CDR3 region has 13 residues. CDR3 sequence reads: CASTDYATGELFF. The CDR3 DNA sequence: TGTGCCAGCACAGACTACGCCACCGGGGAGCTGTTTTTT.

The chain links TRBV7-9 to TRBJ2-1; 7 nucleotides match TRBD2. The germline V gene encodes CDR1 SEHNR and CDR2 FQNEAQ (reference sequence). CDR3 length: 17 amino acids. Losses at the gene ends were 2 bases for V and 12 bases for J; bases not matched to a gene: 19. CDR3 DNA sequence: TGTGCCAGCAGCTTACTCGGTTTGGCGGGAGAGGTTTTGGTGCAGTTCTTC. Amino acids: CASSLLGLAGEVLVQFF.

The chain uses TRBV7-3 and TRBJ2-5; weak D call: TRBD1 (6 bases). This CDR3 spans 13 amino acids. The V gene lost 2 bases and the J gene lost 3 bases, with 7 bases spanning the gap. The V gene's germline CDR1 is SGHTA and CDR2 FQGTGA. DNA for the CDR3: TGTGCCAGCAGCTTACCAGGGGAAGAGACCCAGTACTTC. Its protein is CASSLPGEETQYF.

The V call is TRBV11-3, the J call TRBJ1-6; no definite D call. The CDR3 is 15 residues long. The germline CDR1 and CDR2 sequences are SGHNT and YENEEA. V was clipped by 6 bases and J by 0 bases, with 9 bases between them. In nucleotides, the CDR3 is TGTGCCAGCAGTCGTTCGGGCTCCTATAATTCACCCCTCCACTTT. Translation: CASSRSGSYNSPLHF.

The chain combines TRBV11-2 with TRBJ2-1, with D unresolved. The CDR3 length is 14 residues. From germline, CDR1 is SGHAT and CDR2 FQNNGV. Trimming shortened V by 1 base and J by 4 bases, and 8 bases separated the two germline ends. The CDR3 loop reads CASSLAVNYNEQFF. The CDR3 coding sequence is TGTGCCAGCAGCTTAGCCGTGAATTACAATGAGCAGTTCTTC.

The chain is built from TRBV28 and TRBJ1-5; D may be TRBD1 (5 bases). Germline assignment: CDR1 MDHEN and CDR2 SYDVKM. This CDR3 is 16 amino acids long. Trimming removed 2 bases at V and 2 bases at J, with 13 bases between. DNA of the CDR3: TGTGCCAGCAGTTTAATGGGGACTGGGGGCAATCAGCCCCAGCATTTT. Protein product: CASSLMGTGGNQPQHF.

This clone appeared a few times. The chain uses TRBV10-3 and TRBJ1-5; D is undetermined. Deletions cut 3 bases from V and 4 bases from J, with 7 bases between. The CDR3 runs 13 residues. Germline V CDR1 and CDR2: ENHRY, SYGVKD. The CDR3 protein is CAISEQPNQPQHF. CDR3 coding DNA: TGTGCCATCAGTGAACAGCCAAATCAGCCCCAGCATTTT.

This chain uses TRBV4-2 with TRBJ2-7; 7 bases fit TRBD1. This CDR3 is built from 17 residues. After removal of 1 base from V and 6 bases from J, the junction contained 15 bases not matched to a gene. The germline gives CDR1 LGHNA, CDR2 YNFKEQ. CDR3 residues: CASSQVPPGTASSEQYF. CDR3 nucleotides: TGTGCCAGCAGCCAAGTGCCCCCCGGGACAGCCTCGTCCGAGCAGTACTTC.

The gene calls are TRBV14 and TRBJ2-5; no reliable D call. V was pared by 5 bases and J by 4 bases, with 17 bases between. Germline V CDR1 and CDR2: SGHDN, FVKESK. The CDR3 is made up of 15 amino acids. CDR3 bases: TGTGCCAGCAGCTCAAAATCATCCTTGGGAGAGACCCAGTACTTC. It translates to CASSSKSSLGETQYF. Full variable domain (missing parts from reference TRBV14 and TRBJ2-5): EAGVTQFPSHSVIEKGQTVTLRCDPISGHDNLYWYRRVMGKEIKFLLHFVKESKQDESGMPNNRFLAERTGGTYSTLKVQPAELEDSGVYFCASSSKSSLGETQYFGPGTRLLVL.

The chain couples TRBV18 to TRBJ1-2, with 12 bases that match TRBD1. The CDR3 runs to 15 residues. V lost 2 bases, J lost 7 bases, and 5 bases stayed unmatched. Germline V gene sequence: CDR1 KGHSH, CDR2 LQKENI. CDR3 DNA: TGTGCCAGCTCACCAGGGACAGGGGGCTCAGGTGGCTACACCTTC. Amino acids: CASSPGTGGSGGYTF.